This is a list of T cell receptor beta chains from one sample in a study of cytomegalovirus exposure and HLA in healthy donors. Assay: immunoSEQ multiplex PCR; the TCRdb copy retains only in-frame clones and omits some. The sample has approximately 220,000 clones, approximately 80% seen once. Sequencing was performed on PBMCs. The receptors originated from a boy younger than 10 in good health and CMV-seronegative. Each CDR3 is given with its conserved first and last residue. Each record gives: V gene, D gene, J gene, clone size, CDR3 DNA, CDR3 protein. The D gene is left open where the match is weak. Clone size, where shown, is once, few, many, or a class for clones that have expanded.

v_call: TRBV29-1
d_call: TRBD2
j_call: TRBJ2-7
clone_size: -
cdr3_nt: TGCAGCGTTCGGAGCGGGGAATCCTACGAGCAGTACTTC
cdr3_aa: CSVRSGESYEQYF

v_call: TRBV5-1
d_call: TRBD2
j_call: TRBJ2-2
clone_size: -
cdr3_nt: TGCGCCAGCAGCTTGGTGTCTAGCGGGGGGCGTGCGGCCACCGGGGAGCTGTTTTTT
cdr3_aa: CASSLVSSGGRAATGELFF

v_call: TRBV5-5
d_call: -
j_call: TRBJ1-5
clone_size: -
cdr3_nt: TGTGCCAGCAGCTTGGCAGGGGTTAGCAATCAGCCCCAGCATTTT
cdr3_aa: CASSLAGVSNQPQHF

v_call: TRBV4-1
d_call: -
j_call: TRBJ2-3
clone_size: -
cdr3_nt: TGCGCCAGCAGCCAAGTCGCGGGACGCACAGATACGCAGTATTTT
cdr3_aa: CASSQVAGRTDTQYF

v_call: TRBV29-1
d_call: TRBD2
j_call: TRBJ2-1
clone_size: -
cdr3_nt: TGCAGCGTCACCGGGACTAGCGGGGCCTACAATGAGCAGTTCTTC
cdr3_aa: CSVTGTSGAYNEQFF

v_call: TRBV7-2
d_call: -
j_call: TRBJ1-1
clone_size: -
cdr3_nt: TGTGCCAGCAGCTTAGCTGACGGGTTGAACACTGAAGCTTTCTTT
cdr3_aa: CASSLADGLNTEAFF

v_call: TRBV7-6
d_call: -
j_call: TRBJ2-7
clone_size: -
cdr3_nt: TGTGCCAGCAGCGAGGCCCTCACATACTCCGAGCAGTACTTC
cdr3_aa: CASSEALTYSEQYF

v_call: TRBV4-2
d_call: TRBD2
j_call: TRBJ2-1
clone_size: -
cdr3_nt: TGTGCCAGCAGCCAAGCGTGGACTAGCGGGAGACACAATGAGCAGTTCTTC
cdr3_aa: CASSQAWTSGRHNEQFF

v_call: TRBV10-3
d_call: TRBD1
j_call: TRBJ1-1
clone_size: -
cdr3_nt: TGTGCCATCAGTGAGCCGGACAGGGGAGCGGATGAAGCTTTCTTT
cdr3_aa: CAISEPDRGADEAFF

v_call: TRBV6-5
d_call: -
j_call: TRBJ1-2
clone_size: few
cdr3_nt: TGTGCCAGCACCCGAGCAGAGGAGGATGGCTACACCTTC
cdr3_aa: CASTRAEEDGYTF

v_call: TRBV6-5
d_call: -
j_call: TRBJ1-4
clone_size: -
cdr3_nt: TGTGCCAGCAGATGGGACTCCAAGCCGGGCGAAAAACTGTTTTTT
cdr3_aa: CASRWDSKPGEKLFF

v_call: TRBV6-1
d_call: -
j_call: TRBJ2-3
clone_size: -
cdr3_nt: TGTGCCAGCAGTGAGGTGGGCAGGGCGAATCCTAGCACAGATACGCAGTATTTT
cdr3_aa: CASSEVGRANPSTDTQYF

v_call: TRBV9
d_call: -
j_call: TRBJ2-5
clone_size: -
cdr3_nt: TGTGCCAGCAGGGGACTTGAAGAGACCCAGTACTTC
cdr3_aa: CASRGLEETQYF

v_call: TRBV27
d_call: -
j_call: TRBJ2-7
clone_size: -
cdr3_nt: TGTGCCAGCAGTTTAAGGCCGGGTCTGGAAGGCGAGCAGTACTTC
cdr3_aa: CASSLRPGLEGEQYF

v_call: TRBV19
d_call: -
j_call: TRBJ2-7
clone_size: -
cdr3_nt: TGTGCCAGTAGTATTTCCCGACAGGACTACGAGCAGTACTTC
cdr3_aa: CASSISRQDYEQYF

v_call: TRBV2
d_call: -
j_call: TRBJ1-2
clone_size: few
cdr3_nt: TGTGCCAGCAGGGGCCCGGGGTACTATGGCTACACCTTC
cdr3_aa: CASRGPGYYGYTF

v_call: TRBV7-3
d_call: TRBD2
j_call: TRBJ2-1
clone_size: -
cdr3_nt: TGTGCCAGCAGCTTGACCCCCGGGGGGGGTGTCAATGAGCAGTTCTTC
cdr3_aa: CASSLTPGGGVNEQFF

v_call: TRBV7-9
d_call: -
j_call: TRBJ2-1
clone_size: -
cdr3_nt: TGTGCCAGCAGCCCGCATGACCCCGGGTCCCGATGCGAGCAGTTCTTC
cdr3_aa: CASSPHDPGSRCEQFF

v_call: TRBV2
d_call: -
j_call: TRBJ1-1
clone_size: -
cdr3_nt: TGTGCCAGCAGGGCCCGGGGGTCGGACACTGAAGCTTTCTTT
cdr3_aa: CASRARGSDTEAFF